Shown below are 4 T cell receptor beta chains from a single sample sequenced in a study of graft-versus-host responses after intestinal transplantation. The protocol was immunoSEQ multiplex PCR, while the TCRdb copy is restricted to in-frame clones and leaves out a portion. The table records just under 65,000 clones, roughly 89% of them present only once. Intraepithelial and lamina propria lymphocytes were released after the graft tissue was processed. Sample: ileum tissue, taken around 350 days after transplant. The receptors were sampled from a human patient who received an intestinal transplant, so some T cells may come from the graft donor.

V and J are TRBV5-1 and TRBJ2-7, with 8 bases identical to TRBD2. Germline CDR1 SGHRS, CDR2 YFSETQ. This CDR3 is built from 14 residues. With 2 bases clipped from V and 4 bases from J, the junction kept 5 bases outside the gene matches. CDR3 sequence reads: CASSLTSGTYEQYF. The CDR3 coding sequence is TGCGCCAGCAGCTTAACTAGCGGTACGTACGAGCAGTACTTC.

This chain uses TRBV4-1 with TRBJ2-7; either TRBD1 or TRBD2 may fit D (5 bases each). CDR1 and CDR2 (germline): MGHRA, YSYEKL. V lost 3 bases, J lost 3 bases, and 9 bases lay in between. The CDR3 extends over 13 amino acids. CDR3: CASSQGRVYEQYF. CDR3 nucleotide sequence: TGCGCCAGCAGCCAGGGACGGGTCTACGAGCAGTACTTC.

The rearrangement uses TRBV2 and TRBJ2-3; D is undetermined. The V gene lost 9 bases and the J gene lost 2 bases, with 15 bases spanning the gap. Germline V CDR1 and CDR2: SNHLY, FYNNEI. CDR3 length equals 14 residues. The CDR3 nucleotides are TGTGCCAGGACCGACTCCTCACTCACAGATACGCAGTATTTT. Its protein is CARTDSSLTDTQYF.

V gene TRBV5-1 combines with J gene TRBJ2-7; 9 nucleotides align to TRBD1. CDR1 and CDR2 from the germline V gene are SGHRS and YFSETQ. V dropped 0 bases and J dropped 4; count of bases not matched to a gene: 2. The CDR3 is 14 residues long. The CDR3 protein is CASSLGDRVYEQYF. In nucleotides, the CDR3 is TGCGCCAGCAGCTTGGGGGACAGGGTATACGAGCAGTACTTC.